Sequencing of this TCR beta chain was carried out in a study of breast tumors, draining lymph nodes, adjacent tissues. The study's findings and limits: Compared with lymph nodes, tumors were less diverse; compared with nontumor tissue, more. Compared with basal-like, luminal-like tumors shared significantly more repertoire with nontumor tissue. That most tumor T cells come from lymph nodes remained unproven.

One entry per CDR3 protein results from TCRdb running MiXCR on the multiplex PCR reads. The sample lists roughly 130,000 distinct CDR3 sequences, about 20% occurring once. This clonotype was seen at least ten times. Its antigen remains unidentified. Axillary draining lymph nodes of breast cancer patients supplied the node samples. Germline CDR1 is SGHNT and CDR2 is YYREEE (reference sequence). V lost 5 bases and J lost 4, with 10 bases in between. CDR3 length: 13 residues. The sequenced sample was axillary lymph node tissue. The chain couples TRBV5-4 to TRBJ1-5; D might be TRBD1 (5 bases). The source of this sequence is a female donor with breast cancer. Some clones in this sample may be carry-over from other donors' samples. The CDR3 is CASSPGRNQPQHF. The CDR3 DNA reads as TGTGCCAGCAGTCCAGGGAGGAATCAGCCCCAGCATTTT.